Below, one T cell receptor beta chain is given with its context. Naive CD8 cells lacked CD45RO and underwent positive selection for CCR7, leaving out terminally differentiated effector memory CD45RA+ cells. The entry originates in a study of shared clonotypes between healthy human individuals. Trimming took off 6 bases at V and 4 bases at J, with 13 bases between the two ends. CDR3 length equals 14 residues. CDR1 and CDR2 from the germline V gene are MNHEY and SMNVEV (reference sequence). Sequencing was performed with immunoSEQ multiplex PCR; in TCRdb, only in-frame clones are kept and a portion is missing. This table holds around 1,900,000 clones, roughly 95% found once.

The sequenced material came from naive CD8+ T cells from PBMCs. The source of this sequence is a man between 18 and 29 years old in good health. Some clones in this sample may be carry-over from other donors' samples. The chain couples TRBV27 to TRBJ1-3, with a tentative D call TRBD1 (6 bases). CDR3 nucleotide sequence: TGTGCCAGCAGCCTTTCCGGGGGCGGAAACACCATATATTTT. This gives the protein CASSLSGGGNTIYF.